This record looks at one T cell receptor beta chain sequence and its context. This entry is derived from a study of shared T cell receptors in the human thymus. The CDR3 covers 12 residues. Germline loops: CDR1 MNHNS, CDR2 SASEGT. Trimming pared 8 bases from V and 5 bases from J, leaving 12 bases between. Sequencing was performed with immunoSEQ multiplex PCR; in TCRdb, only in-frame clones are kept and a portion is missing. This table has some 720,000 clones, around nine tenths appearing once. This sample was shared with a second study, whose subject was human thymus T cells. This second study says: Among the donors, all were healthy Finnish infants having corrective surgery for congenital heart defects. Thymic samples were excised during corrective heart operations. Within thymic and blood repertoires, V and J gene usage appeared to be biased. In unrelated individuals, thymic repertoires overlapped highly, according to related research.

The sequenced sample consisted of thymocytes. The sequence came from a boy younger than two with a congenital heart defect. This rearrangement joins TRBV6-1 to TRBJ2-5; tentative D call: TRBD2 (6 bases). The chain's CDR3 is CASWDSSETQYF. DNA for the CDR3: TGTGCCAGCTGGGACTCCAGTGAGACCCAGTACTTC.